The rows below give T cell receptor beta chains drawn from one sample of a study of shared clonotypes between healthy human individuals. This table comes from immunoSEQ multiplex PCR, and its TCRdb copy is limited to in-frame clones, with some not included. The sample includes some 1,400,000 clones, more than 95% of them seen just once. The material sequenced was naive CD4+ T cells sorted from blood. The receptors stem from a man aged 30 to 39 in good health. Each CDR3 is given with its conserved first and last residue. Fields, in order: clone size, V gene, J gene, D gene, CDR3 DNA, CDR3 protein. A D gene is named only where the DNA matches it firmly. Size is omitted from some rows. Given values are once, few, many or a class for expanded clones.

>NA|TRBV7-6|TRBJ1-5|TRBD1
TGTGCCAGCAGCCTCTCGGGAAGGGACAGAAGGCAGCCCCAGCATTTT
CASSLSGRDRRQPQHF
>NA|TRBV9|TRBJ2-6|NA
TGTGCCAGCAGCGTAGTCAGTGGGGCCAACGTCCTGACTTTC
CASSVVSGANVLTF
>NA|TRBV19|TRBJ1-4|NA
TGTGCCAGTAAGAATCAAAATGAAAAACTGTTTTTT
CASKNQNEKLFF
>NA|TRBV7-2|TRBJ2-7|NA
TGTGCCAGCAGCCTCGGCAGGGGCGGAGGATACGAGCAGTACTTC
CASSLGRGGGYEQYF
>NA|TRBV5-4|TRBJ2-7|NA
TGTGCCAGCAGCCCGGACGGCTACGAGCAGTACTTC
CASSPDGYEQYF
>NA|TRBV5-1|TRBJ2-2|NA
TGCGCCAGCAGCTTATTACCGGGCTCGCGGGTTACCGGGGAGCTGTTTTTT
CASSLLPGSRVTGELFF
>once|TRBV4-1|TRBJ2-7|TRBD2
TGCGCCAGCAGCCAAGATCCCGGGACTAGGCCTTACGAGCAGTACTTC
CASSQDPGTRPYEQYF
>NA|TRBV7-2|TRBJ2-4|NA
TGTGCCAGCAGCTCAGGGACTCACCTAGCCAAAAACATTCAGTACTTC
CASSSGTHLAKNIQYF
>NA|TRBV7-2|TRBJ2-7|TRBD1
TGTGCCAGCAGCACGCGACAGGGTGGCGAGCAGTACTTC
CASSTRQGGEQYF
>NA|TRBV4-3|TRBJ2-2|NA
TGCGCCAGCAGCCTAACGTCGGACAGTGCGAACACCGGGGAGCTGTTTTTT
CASSLTSDSANTGELFF
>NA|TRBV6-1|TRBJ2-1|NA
TGTGCCAGCAGTGAATGGCCTTCGGGACAGTTCTTC
CASSEWPSGQFF
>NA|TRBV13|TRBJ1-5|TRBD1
TGTGCCAGAACCGGGACAGGGGAATATCGAGTGCAGCCCCAGCATTTT
CARTGTGEYRVQPQHF
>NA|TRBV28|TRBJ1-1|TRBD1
TGTGCCAGCAGACCGGGACAGGGGGACACTGAAGCTTTCTTT
CASRPGQGDTEAFF
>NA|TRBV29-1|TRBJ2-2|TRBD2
TGCAGCGTTGCCAGCGGGGTAAACACCGGGGAGCTGTTTTTT
CSVASGVNTGELFF
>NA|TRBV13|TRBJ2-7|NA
TGTGCCAGCAGGCAAGAGGGCCAGGGAAGGCGCGAGCAGTACTTC
CASRQEGQGRREQYF
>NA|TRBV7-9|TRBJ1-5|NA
TGTGCCAGCAGCTTAGGGGCAGGAAGCAATCAGCCCCAGCATTTT
CASSLGAGSNQPQHF
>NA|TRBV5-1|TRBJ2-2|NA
TGCGCCAGCAGCTTGGCTCTCACCGGGGAGCTGTTTTTT
CASSLALTGELFF
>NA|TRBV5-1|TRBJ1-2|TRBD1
TGCGCCAGCAGCCCTGTACAGGGGGGCGGCTACACCTTC
CASSPVQGGGYTF
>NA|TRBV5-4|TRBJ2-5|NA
TGTGCCAGCAGCTTGTCAGTCCAAGAGACCCAGTACTTC
CASSLSVQETQYF
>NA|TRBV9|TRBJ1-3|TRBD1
TGTGCCAGCAGCGTGGAGGGGGGACAGCACTCTGGAAACACCATATATTTT
CASSVEGGQHSGNTIYF
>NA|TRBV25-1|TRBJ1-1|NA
TGTGCCAGCACCTTTGGGGTTGGGACTGAAGCTTTCTTT
CASTFGVGTEAFF
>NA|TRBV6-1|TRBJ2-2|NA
TGTGCCAGCAGTGAAGCCACTAGCATCGTCGCCGGGGAGCTGTTTTTT
CASSEATSIVAGELFF
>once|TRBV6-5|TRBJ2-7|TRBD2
TGTGCCAGCAGTGGATGGGGGGGAGGCCATGGCGAGCAGTACTTC
CASSGWGGGHGEQYF
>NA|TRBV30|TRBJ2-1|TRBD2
TGTGCCTGGAATAGCTGGCGGGGGGTATACAATGAGCAGTTCTTC
CAWNSWRGVYNEQFF
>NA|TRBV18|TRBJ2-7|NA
TGTGCCAGCTCACCAAAACGGAACTACGAGCAGTACTTC
CASSPKRNYEQYF
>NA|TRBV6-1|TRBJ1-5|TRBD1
TGTGCCAGCAACTACAGGGGGGATCAGCCCCAGCATTTT
CASNYRGDQPQHF
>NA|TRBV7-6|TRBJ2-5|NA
TGTGCCAGCAGCTTAGTTGGGGGAAGAGAGACCCAGTACTTC
CASSLVGGRETQYF
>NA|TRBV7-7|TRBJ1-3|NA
TGTGCCAGCAGTCTCACCTCTGGAAACACCATATATTTT
CASSLTSGNTIYF
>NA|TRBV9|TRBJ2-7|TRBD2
TGTGCCAGCAGCGTAGGGGGTAGCGGGATAATGGACGAGCAGTACTTC
CASSVGGSGIMDEQYF
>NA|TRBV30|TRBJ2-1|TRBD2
TGTGCCTGGAGTGTACCCGGACTAGCGGGAGCCAATGAGCAGTTCTTC
CAWSVPGLAGANEQFF
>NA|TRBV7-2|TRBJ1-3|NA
TGTGCCAGCAGCTTAGTGAGTTCTGGAAACACCATATATTTT
CASSLVSSGNTIYF
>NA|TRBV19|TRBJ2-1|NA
TGTGCCAGTATCGGCGGGAATGAGCAGTTCTTC
CASIGGNEQFF
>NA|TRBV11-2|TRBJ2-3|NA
TGTGCCAGCAGCTTAGGAACAGGGCTTTGGGGCACAGATACGCAGTATTTT
CASSLGTGLWGTDTQYF
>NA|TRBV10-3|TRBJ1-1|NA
TGTGCCATCAGTGAGGTCTACGGGGCGGGAAGGACTGAAGCTTTCTTT
CAISEVYGAGRTEAFF
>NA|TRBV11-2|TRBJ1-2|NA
TGTGCCAGCAGCTTAAGCTCTCCCAGCGCTTCTGGCTACACCTTC
CASSLSSPSASGYTF
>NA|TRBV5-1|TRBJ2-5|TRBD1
TGCGCCAGCACGGGGACAGTACAAGAGACCCAGTACTTC
CASTGTVQETQYF
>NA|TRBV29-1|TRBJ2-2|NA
TGCAGCGTTATGGGGATAAATACCGGGGAGCTGTTTTTT
CSVMGINTGELFF
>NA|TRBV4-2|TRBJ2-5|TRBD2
TGTGCCAGCAGCCAAGTGGGCGGGAGGCCGGAGACCCAGTACTTC
CASSQVGGRPETQYF
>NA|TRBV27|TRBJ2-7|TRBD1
TGTGCCAGCAAGCTCCTTGGGGGACAGACCAACGAGCAGTACTTC
CASKLLGGQTNEQYF
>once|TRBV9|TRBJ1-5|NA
TGTGCCAGCAGCGTAGGTGGGATTCAGGATCAGCCCCAGCATTTT
CASSVGGIQDQPQHF
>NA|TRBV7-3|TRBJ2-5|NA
TGTGCCAGCAGCGTTGGACAGGCCTTCGATATGGGGAGGACCCAAGAGACCCAGTACTTC
CASSVGQAFDMGRTQETQYF
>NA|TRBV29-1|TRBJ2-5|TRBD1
TGCAGCGTTGATATGGGGACAGGGTACCAAGAGACCCAGTACTTC
CSVDMGTGYQETQYF
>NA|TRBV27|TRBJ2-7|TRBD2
TGTGCCAGCAGTTTATGGTCTAGCGGGAGTAGGTACGAGCAGTACTTC
CASSLWSSGSRYEQYF
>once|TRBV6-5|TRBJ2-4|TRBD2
TGTGCCAGCATCACCAAAACGGGGGGCAAAAACATTCAGTACTTC
CASITKTGGKNIQYF
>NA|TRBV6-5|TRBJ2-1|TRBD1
TGTGCCAGCCGGGACAGGGTCAACAATGAGCAGTTCTTC
CASRDRVNNEQFF
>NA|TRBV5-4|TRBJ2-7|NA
TGTGCCAGCAGCCTCCCCGGGTCCCTATTTGGGGAGCAGTACTTC
CASSLPGSLFGEQYF
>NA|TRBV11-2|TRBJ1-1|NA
TGTGCCAGCAGCTTAGAGCTGAGCACTGAAGCTTTCTTT
CASSLELSTEAFF